One and the same sample provided the 24 T cell receptor beta chains below, sequenced in a study of cytomegalovirus exposure and HLA in healthy donors. Sequenced by immunoSEQ multiplex PCR; TCRdb stores in-frame clones only, minus some. The sample records more than 85,000 clones, around 93% being singletons. The specimen sequenced was PBMCs. The receptors here all came from a woman aged 30 to 39 in good health and CMV-seropositive.

The chain couples TRBV7-3 to TRBJ2-3; D possibly corresponds to TRBD2 (6 bases). Per the germline V gene, CDR1 is SGHTA and CDR2 is FQGTGA. The CDR3 has 15 amino acids. V shed 2 bases and J shed 2 bases, with 11 bases lying between them. Here the CDR3 reads CASSLGLANTDTQYF. The DNA for the CDR3 is TGTGCCAGCAGCTTAGGGCTAGCGAACACAGATACGCAGTATTTT.

The chain links TRBV19 to TRBJ2-1, with 14 bases fitting TRBD2. The germline gives CDR1 LNHDA, CDR2 SQIVND (reference sequence). The CDR3 totals 17 residues. The J segment lost 5 bases and the V segment lost 5 bases, leaving 8 bases of the junction unmatched. The CDR3 bases are TGTGCCAGTAGTCGGGGACTAGCGGGAGAGTGGGACAATGAGCAGTTCTTC. Residues: CASSRGLAGEWDNEQFF.

Comments on this clone: This specimen includes other DNA sequences encoding the same CDR3. V gene TRBV29-1 combines with J gene TRBJ2-1, with D unclear. Looked up from germline, CDR1 is SQVTM and CDR2 is ANQGSEA. This CDR3 region has 12 residues. V was cut by 3 bases and J by 0 bases, with 3 bases left in between. The CDR3 bases are TGCAGCGTTGACAGCTCCTACAATGAGCAGTTCTTC. Its protein is CSVDSSYNEQFF.

This sequence joins TRBV7-2 and TRBJ2-1; 9 bases are shared with TRBD2. The V segment lost 1 base and the J segment 0 bases; nucleotides outside the gene matches: 7. The CDR3 totals 18 residues. CDR1 SGHTA and CDR2 FQGNSA come from the germline V gene. CDR3 protein: CASSLDTSGLGSYNEQFF. CDR3 bases: TGTGCCAGCAGCTTAGATACTAGCGGGCTAGGCTCCTACAATGAGCAGTTCTTC.

The CDR3 coding sequence is TGTGCCAGTAGTCCTCAGACTAGCGGGGATCTGGATGAGCAGTTCTTC. It is translated as CASSPQTSGDLDEQFF. The rearrangement links TRBV19 to TRBJ2-1, with TRBD2 matching 11 bases. Germline V gives CDR1 LNHDA, CDR2 SQIVND (reference sequence). The CDR3 spans 16 residues. The trim removed 5 bases at V and 8 bases at J, leaving 11 bases unmatched. Combining the CDR3 with reference TRBV19 and TRBJ2-1 gives the whole variable domain DGGITQSPKYLFRKEGQNVTLSCEQNLNHDAMYWYRQDPGQGLRLIYYSQIVNDFQKGDIAEGYSVSREKKESFPLTVTSAQKNPTAFYLCASSPQTSGDLDEQFFGPGTRLTVL.

V gene TRBV19 combines with J gene TRBJ2-4; 7 bases fit TRBD1. Germline V gene data show CDR1 as LNHDA and CDR2 as SQIVND (reference sequence). The junction had 8 bases not matched to a gene; V was cut back by 0 bases and J by 6 bases. The CDR3 is made up of 16 amino acids. CDR3 coding DNA: TGTGCCAGTAGTATAGATCATACAGGGGAGAGAAACATTCAGTACTTC. Translated: CASSIDHTGERNIQYF. The full variable domain, completed using reference TRBV19 and TRBJ2-4, is DGGITQSPKYLFRKEGQNVTLSCEQNLNHDAMYWYRQDPGQGLRLIYYSQIVNDFQKGDIAEGYSVSREKKESFPLTVTSAQKNPTAFYLCASSIDHTGERNIQYFGAGTRLSVL.

The genes are TRBV5-1 and TRBJ2-5, with D perhaps matching TRBD2 (5 bases). The end of the DNA is better explained by TRBJ2-7, so the J call may be wrong. This CDR3 has 16 amino acids. The V gene's germline CDR1 is SGHRS and CDR2 YFSETQ. CDR3: CASSLGPVGEIYEQYF. The CDR3 DNA follows: TGCGCCAGCAGCTTGGGTCCAGTGGGAGAAATTTACGAGCAGTACTTC.

This clone is a singleton in its sample. At one end, the junction sequence differs from germline, possibly due to a read error. The chain recombines TRBV5-1 with TRBJ1-1; D remains ambiguous. CDR3 length: 13 residues. Germline V gene lookup returns CDR1 SGHRS and CDR2 YFSETQ. CDR3 DNA sequence: TGTGCCAGCAGCATGACACTTAACACTGAAGCTTTCTTT. Encoded protein: CASSMTLNTEAFF.

The J gene is TRBJ2-3, the V gene TRBV6-5, with 10 bases aligning to TRBD2. The CDR3 runs 16 residues. Germline lookup yields CDR1 MNHEY and CDR2 SVGAGI. V shed 4 bases and J 4 bases; nucleotides not matched to a gene: 8. CDR3 sequence: CASSFRVAGGSDTQYF. The CDR3 DNA follows: TGTGCCAGCAGTTTCAGAGTAGCGGGAGGATCAGATACGCAGTATTTT.

Relative to its sample, this clone is large (0.1 to 1%). The genes are TRBV6-5 and TRBJ2-3; 7 bases are shared with TRBD1. J lost 0 bases, V lost 9 bases, and 3 bases had no gene match. This CDR3 contains 13 residues. Germline V gene sequence: CDR1 MNHEY, CDR2 SVGAGI. The CDR3 DNA follows: TGTGCCAGTGGGACAGCTAGCACAGATACGCAGTATTTT. Translating gives CASGTASTDTQYF.

This chain links TRBV12-2 with TRBJ2-7; the D segment call TRBD1 is taken from the table without a DNA check. TRBV12-2 is classified as a pseudogene. This CDR3 has 15 amino acids. The CDR3 DNA reads TGTGTAAGTCGCCTGGGACAGCAGCTTACCTACGAGCAGTACTTC. It translates to CVSRLGQQLTYEQYF.

This rearrangement joins TRBV2 to TRBJ2-3; D is unclear. CDR3 length: 17 amino acids. Germline V gene lookup returns CDR1 SNHLY and CDR2 FYNNEI. V lost 6 bases, J lost 0 bases, and 19 bases lay in between. This CDR3 is CASRTRVPRSSTDTQYF. The DNA of the CDR3 is TGTGCCAGCAGGACTCGAGTACCCCGATCTAGCACAGATACGCAGTATTTT.

The CDR3 here is CASRKEASSFGTDTQYF. CDR3 sequence (DNA): TGTGCCAGCAGAAAGGAGGCATCGAGCTTCGGCACAGATACGCAGTATTTT. J is TRBJ2-3 and V is TRBV5-4; the D gene is possibly TRBD2 (5 bases). V was pared by 5 bases and J by 1 base, with 20 bases between. There are 17 residues in the CDR3. The germline CDR1 and CDR2 sequences are SGHNT and YYREEE (reference sequence).

The chain employs TRBV28 and TRBJ2-2; D perhaps matches TRBD2 (6 bases). The CDR3 is 14 residues long. The V end was cut by 6 bases, the J end by 6 bases, with 14 bases between. Germline CDR1 is MDHEN and CDR2 is SYDVKM. This chain's CDR3 is CASRIRLVPGELFF. In DNA, the CDR3 is TGTGCCAGCAGGATCAGACTAGTCCCCGGGGAGCTGTTTTTT.

The V gene is TRBV5-1, the J gene TRBJ2-1; TRBD1 agrees at 7 bases. The germline gives CDR1 SGHRS, CDR2 YFSETQ. Unmatched junction bases numbered 8, after V lost 0 bases and J lost 2 bases. The CDR3 sequence is 17 residues long. CDR3 in amino acids: CASSLEVGDRAYNEQFF. In nucleotides, the CDR3 is TGCGCCAGCAGCTTGGAGGTAGGAGACAGGGCCTACAATGAGCAGTTCTTC.

The V gene is TRBV5-4, the J gene TRBJ2-7, with 8 positions matching TRBD2. Germline lookup yields CDR1 SGHNT and CDR2 YYREEE (reference sequence). This CDR3 spans 16 amino acids. With 3 bases clipped from V and 2 bases from J, the junction kept 10 bases outside the gene matches. The DNA of the CDR3 is TGTGCCAGCAGCTCGATCGCCACTAGCGGAGCCTACGAGCAGTACTTC. Translated, it gives CASSSIATSGAYEQYF.

The chain links TRBV28 to TRBJ2-3, with TRBD2 matching 8 bases. The CDR3 loop spans 12 amino acids. With 6 bases clipped from V and 8 bases from J, the junction kept 4 bases outside the gene matches. Germline V gene sequence: CDR1 MDHEN, CDR2 SYDVKM. The DNA of the CDR3 is TGTGCCAGCAGCCGGGGGGGGCCTACGCAGTATTTT. Residues: CASSRGGPTQYF.

V gene TRBV11-3 combines with J gene TRBJ2-1, with 10 bases fitting TRBD2. The CDR3 contains 16 residues. Trimming took 1 base from V and 8 from J; bases not matched to a gene: 8. The germline V gene has CDR1 SGHNT and CDR2 YENEEA. In nucleotides, the CDR3 is TGTGCCAGCAGCTTAGCTGTCCTAGCGGGAGAAGATGAGCAGTTCTTC. Translating gives CASSLAVLAGEDEQFF.

The chain is built from TRBV7-3 and TRBJ2-1; D unresolved. The CDR3 runs 15 residues. CDR1 is SGHTA, CDR2 FQGTGA, per germline. The V end lost 3 bases, the J end lost 4 bases, and 13 bases lay between the germline ends. As DNA, the CDR3 is TGTGCCAGCAGCTTCGGGTCATTAAGGTACAATGAGCAGTTCTTC. Encoded protein: CASSFGSLRYNEQFF.

V and J are TRBV7-9 and TRBJ2-1; unclear D gene. The germline V gene has CDR1 SEHNR and CDR2 FQNEAQ (reference sequence). V was pared by 8 bases and J by 7 bases, with 6 bases between. The CDR3 totals 10 residues. The CDR3 spells CASSGNEQFF. The CDR3 nucleotides are TGTGCCAGCTCAGGAAATGAGCAGTTCTTC.

V usage is TRBV5-1 and J usage is TRBJ2-7; 16 bases fit TRBD2. Germline CDR1 SGHRS, CDR2 YFSETQ. The CDR3 runs to 18 residues. V shed 0 bases and J 4 bases; nucleotides not matched to a gene: 7. The CDR3 is CASSLAVGLAGGPYEQYF. CDR3 DNA: TGCGCCAGCAGCTTGGCCGTGGGACTAGCGGGAGGGCCGTACGAGCAGTACTTC.

The genes are TRBV7-8 and TRBJ2-5; a weak D match, TRBD2 (6 bases). Trimming took 1 base from V and 2 from J, leaving 14 bases between them. The CDR3 totals 16 residues. Germline CDR1 and CDR2: SGHVS and FQNEAQ. CDR3 loop: CASSLVLSGGQETQYF. The CDR3 DNA follows: TGTGCCAGCAGCTTAGTGCTTAGCGGAGGACAAGAGACCCAGTACTTC.

The chain joins TRBV7-3 to TRBJ2-1, with a weak D call TRBD2 (5 bases). The V and J ends lost 5 bases and 2 bases respectively, with 13 bases between them. Germline CDR1 and CDR2: SGHTA and FQGTGA. This CDR3 has 15 residues. CDR3 nucleotides: TGTGCCAGCAGCCCGGGGTTTACCCCCTACAATGAGCAGTTCTTC. Protein product: CASSPGFTPYNEQFF.

This clone showed up just once. The chain links TRBV6-5 to TRBJ2-1; perhaps TRBD1 as D (6 bases). There are 11 residues in the CDR3. V was clipped by 5 bases and J by 14 bases, with 13 bases between them. Germline V lookup: CDR1 MNHEY, CDR2 SVGAGI. CDR3 region: CASSQGQFEFF. The CDR3 nucleotides are TGTGCCAGCAGTCAGGGACAATTTGAGTTCTTC.